Shown below are 29 T cell receptor beta chains from a single sample sequenced in a study of identical twins. MiXCR, applied by TCRdb to the 5' RACE reads, yields one record per CDR3 protein. The repertoire includes 450,000 or so distinct CDR3 sequences, approximately 15% of them detected once, and approximately 0.52% sits in the top ten. In addition, the sample was reused for a study of yellow fever vaccine responses in identical twins.

The source material was CD4+ T cells sorted from blood. The receptors were sampled from a woman aged 18-29 years in good health.

This clonotype was seen more than once but under ten times. CDR3 bases: TGTGTGCTGGCCATAGGCGGGGCGGGATCCTACGAGCAGTACTTC. Translation: CVLAIGGAGSYEQYF. The J gene is TRBJ2-7, the V gene TRBV30, with D possibly being TRBD2 (6 bases). The CDR3 is 15 amino acids. Per germline, CDR1 GTSNPN and CDR2 SVGIG (reference sequence).

The sample holds a few counts of this clonotype. As DNA, the CDR3 is TGTGCCAGCAGCCCTAGCCCAGGGGTGGAGACCCAGTACTTC. The encoded protein is CASSPSPGVETQYF. The chain joins TRBV7-2 to TRBJ2-5; possible D gene TRBD1, 6 bases. The CDR3 length is 14 residues. The germline gives CDR1 SGHTA, CDR2 FQGNSA. Trimming shortened V by 5 bases and J by 5 bases, and 15 bases separated the two germline ends.

This clonotype was picked up many times. This rearrangement joins TRBV12-3 or TRBV12-4 to TRBJ2-5; tentative D call: TRBD2 (5 bases). V lost 3 bases to trimming and J lost 3 bases, with 5 bases between them. The CDR3 has 12 amino acids. The CDR3, as DNA: TGTGCCAGCAGTTTCGGGGAAGAGACCCAGTACTTC. Translating it yields CASSFGEETQYF.

This rearrangement joins TRBV5-1 to TRBJ2-7, with D perhaps TRBD1 or TRBD2 (5 bases each). V was cut by 4 bases and J by 0 bases, with 11 bases left in between. Germline CDR1 reads SGHRS; CDR2 reads YFSETQ. This CDR3 has 14 amino acids. The CDR3 protein is CASSTGTNSYEQYF. The DNA of the CDR3 is TGCGCCAGCAGCACCGGGACGAACTCCTACGAGCAGTACTTC.

This clonotype was counted between two and nine times. V gene TRBV7-9 combines with J gene TRBJ1-2, with 9 bases matching TRBD1. Germline values: CDR1 SEHNR, CDR2 FQNEAQ (reference sequence). V was clipped by 4 bases and J by 7 bases; unmatched bases: 13. This CDR3 region has 16 residues. DNA of the CDR3: TGTGCCAGCAGCTCAATCGACAGGGGGGCTGCAAGTGGCTACACCTTC. This encodes CASSSIDRGAASGYTF.

The chain employs TRBV25-1 and TRBJ2-7; 10 bases are a match to TRBD1. CDR1 is MGHDK and CDR2 is SYGVNS in the germline V gene. V lost 4 bases to trimming and J lost 3 bases; unmatched junction nucleotides: 6. The CDR3 is 15 residues long. CDR3 DNA: TGTGCCAGCAGTGCCCCGGGACAGGGGTACTACGAGCAGTACTTC. This gives the protein CASSAPGQGYYEQYF.

The table lists this clonotype with a few counts. The rearrangement links TRBV20-1 to TRBJ2-7; 12 bases agree with TRBD2. Per germline, CDR1 DFQATT and CDR2 SNEGSKA (reference sequence). V shed 5 bases, J shed 5 bases, and the junction held 10 bases outside the gene matches. This CDR3 comprises 15 residues. The CDR3 region is CSAPGRTSGIDEQYF. The CDR3 coding sequence is TGCAGTGCTCCCGGCCGGACTAGCGGGATTGACGAGCAGTACTTC.

This clonotype was observed many times. This chain joins TRBV20-1 and TRBJ1-1; D gene unclear. Trimming pared 0 bases from V and 7 bases from J, leaving 9 bases between. The CDR3 covers 12 residues. Germline V gene data show CDR1 as DFQATT and CDR2 as SNEGSKA (reference sequence). The chain's CDR3 is CSARDPGIEAFF. Here the CDR3 DNA reads TGCAGTGCTAGAGATCCGGGTATTGAAGCTTTCTTT.

The sample holds a few counts of this clonotype. The chain joins TRBV5-1 to TRBJ2-7; D possibly corresponds to TRBD2 (6 bases). V was clipped by 4 bases and J by 3 bases, with 17 bases between them. The CDR3 length is 15 residues. Germline V lookup: CDR1 SGHRS, CDR2 YFSETQ. Here the CDR3 DNA reads TGCGCCAGCAGCCGATCGGGGGAAGCTCGCTACGAGCAGTACTTC. Translation: CASSRSGEARYEQYF. Together with reference TRBV5-1 and TRBJ2-7, the CDR3 gives the full variable domain: KAGVTQTPRYLIKTRGQQVTLSCSPISGHRSVSWYQQTPGQGLQFLFEYFSETQRNKGNFPGRFSGRQFSNSRSEMNVSTLELGDSALYLCASSRSGEARYEQYFGPGTRLTVT.

This clonotype was found a few times. The rearrangement uses TRBV4-3 and TRBJ2-7, with 11 nucleotides matching TRBD2. CDR3 length equals 17 residues. Germline values: CDR1 LGHNA, CDR2 YSLEER. With V trimmed by 0 bases and J by 9 bases, 13 bases remained unmatched. The CDR3 loop is CASSQEISGRAGYRQYF. CDR3 in DNA: TGCGCCAGCAGCCAAGAAATTAGCGGGAGGGCCGGTTATAGGCAGTACTTC.

CDR3 in amino acids: CASSQGYGHSEKLFF. DNA for the CDR3: TGTGCCAGCAGCCAAGGCTACGGGCATAGCGAAAAACTGTTTTTT. The chain recombines TRBV3-1 with TRBJ1-4; D is ambiguous. Trimming took 1 base from V and 8 from J, leaving 14 bases between them. Per germline, CDR1 LGHDT and CDR2 YNNKEL (reference sequence). The CDR3 has 15 residues.

This sequence joins TRBV12-3 or TRBV12-4 and TRBJ1-1; D remains unclear. CDR3 size: 13 residues. The germline V and J ends were trimmed by 2 bases and 5 bases, with 9 bases remaining between them. The CDR3 coding sequence is TGTGCCAGCAGTTTAAACGGGGATACTGAAGCTTTCTTT. Encoded protein: CASSLNGDTEAFF.

There are a few counts of this clonotype. J is TRBJ2-7 and V is TRBV12-3 or TRBV12-4; D gene ambiguous. The CDR3 contains 14 residues. V dropped 7 bases and J dropped 0 bases, with 13 bases sitting between them. CDR3 in amino acids: CASTERINSYEQYF. CDR3 nucleotide sequence: TGTGCCAGCACCGAGAGGATAAACTCCTACGAGCAGTACTTC.

V gene TRBV5-1 combines with J gene TRBJ2-7, with 11 bases that match TRBD2. This CDR3 is 15 amino acids long. V shed 4 bases and J 3 bases; nucleotides not matched to a gene: 6. Germline CDR1 is SGHRS and CDR2 is YFSETQ. CDR3 residues: CASSPVAGGSYEQYF. The CDR3 region has the DNA TGCGCCAGCAGCCCAGTAGCGGGAGGGAGCTACGAGCAGTACTTC. Looking up the rest from reference TRBV5-1 and TRBJ2-7 gives the full variable domain: KAGVTQTPRYLIKTRGQQVTLSCSPISGHRSVSWYQQTPGQGLQFLFEYFSETQRNKGNFPGRFSGRQFSNSRSEMNVSTLELGDSALYLCASSPVAGGSYEQYFGPGTRLTVT.

This clonotype was found a few times. The J gene is TRBJ2-5, the V gene TRBV5-1; 7 bases align to TRBD2. This CDR3 region has 16 residues. J was trimmed by 3 bases and V by 3 bases; bases with no gene match: 11. Looked up from germline, CDR1 is SGHRS and CDR2 is YFSETQ. CDR3 DNA: TGCGCCAGCAGCTACGGGCTGTCCAGCGGGAAAGAGACCCAGTACTTC. It translates to CASSYGLSSGKETQYF.

This chain links TRBV7-6 with TRBJ2-2; possible D gene TRBD1, 6 bases. Per the germline V gene, CDR1 is SGHVS and CDR2 is FNYEAQ. Trimming stripped 0 bases from V and 5 bases from J, with 13 bases between. CDR3 length: 16 amino acids. The DNA for the CDR3 is TGTGCCAGCAGCTTAGCGCTTAATAGGGGGACCGGGGAGCTGTTTTTT. Protein sequence: CASSLALNRGTGELFF.

In this sample, this clonotype turned up many times. The chain is built from TRBV2 and TRBJ2-1; 11 bases map to TRBD2. The germline V gene encodes CDR1 SNHLY and CDR2 FYNNEI. This CDR3 contains 16 residues. The V segment lost 6 bases and the J segment 5 bases; nucleotides outside the gene matches: 9. The chain's CDR3 is CASSHTGTSGDNEQFF. The CDR3 nucleotides read TGTGCCAGCAGCCATACCGGGACTAGCGGAGACAATGAGCAGTTCTTC.

This clonotype was counted between two and nine times. The chain employs TRBV9 and TRBJ2-7; D remains ambiguous. CDR3 length: 13 residues. CDR1 is SGDLS and CDR2 is YYNGEE in the germline V gene. Trimming took 0 bases from V and 1 from J, leaving 5 bases between them. The CDR3 protein is CASSVGNSYEQYF. The CDR3 DNA reads as TGTGCCAGCAGCGTAGGCAATTCCTACGAGCAGTACTTC.

The chain uses TRBV5-5 and TRBJ2-1; 10 positions agree with TRBD2. Losses at the gene ends were 0 bases for V and 6 bases for J; bases not matched to a gene: 6. CDR3 length equals 16 residues. Looked up from germline, CDR1 is SGHKS and CDR2 is YYEKEE (reference sequence). Here the CDR3 DNA reads TGTGCCAGCAGCTTGGAGGTCTTAGCGGGAGGCAATGAGCAGTTCTTC. Amino acids: CASSLEVLAGGNEQFF.

The sample holds a few counts of this clonotype. The chain joins TRBV9 to TRBJ1-3; TRBD1 agrees at 7 bases. The V gene end was trimmed by 3 bases and the J gene end by 8 bases; junction bases not matched to a gene: 5. CDR1 and CDR2 from the germline V gene are SGDLS and YYNGEE. The CDR3 loop spans 13 amino acids. The CDR3 DNA reads as TGTGCCAGCAGCGCGACAGGGCAGTACACCATATATTTT. It yields the protein CASSATGQYTIYF.

The V call is TRBV27, the J call TRBJ2-1, with a tentative D call TRBD1 (7 bases). This CDR3 is 13 amino acids long. Trimming removed 10 bases from V and 7 bases from J, with 17 bases in between. Per germline, CDR1 MNHEY and CDR2 SMNVEV (reference sequence). The CDR3 loop is CATRGAGLNEQFF. In nucleotides, the CDR3 is TGTGCCACCAGGGGGGCGGGTTTGAATGAGCAGTTCTTC.

This chain uses TRBV4-3 with TRBJ2-3; the D is unclear. The CDR3 has 14 amino acids. Trimming shortened V by 0 bases and J by 0 bases, and 4 bases separated the two germline ends. Germline lookup yields CDR1 LGHNA and CDR2 YSLEER. The CDR3 is CASSQDQSTDTQYF. The CDR3 DNA reads as TGCGCCAGCAGCCAAGACCAGAGCACAGATACGCAGTATTTT.

The J gene is TRBJ2-2, the V gene TRBV7-6; 7 bases align to TRBD1. Germline values: CDR1 SGHVS, CDR2 FNYEAQ. This CDR3 comprises 16 residues. Trimming removed 1 base from V and 9 bases from J; junction bases left unmatched: 11. CDR3 protein: CASSLGSTGLFRELFF. The CDR3 region has the DNA TGTGCCAGCAGCTTAGGATCGACAGGGTTGTTCCGGGAGCTGTTTTTT.

The chain has TRBV7-2 and TRBJ2-3, with D possibly TRBD2 on 5 matching bases. Trimming took 2 bases from V and 3 from J, leaving 15 bases between them. The CDR3 is 16 amino acids. Germline V lookup: CDR1 SGHTA, CDR2 FQGNSA. The CDR3: CASSLLGAGRTDTQYF. The CDR3 DNA follows: TGTGCCAGCAGCTTATTGGGAGCTGGGCGAACAGATACGCAGTATTTT.

The rearrangement uses TRBV20-1 and TRBJ2-2; unclear D gene. From germline, CDR1 is DFQATT and CDR2 SNEGSKA (reference sequence). Trimming removed 3 bases from V and 2 bases from J, with 10 bases in between. The CDR3 contains 14 residues. CDR3 coding DNA: TGCAGTGCTAGTGGCGGACCTAACACCGGGGAGCTGTTTTTT. The encoded protein is CSASGGPNTGELFF.

Many counts were recorded for this clonotype. The chain links TRBV12-3 or TRBV12-4 to TRBJ1-6; tentatively, D is TRBD1 (5 bases). V dropped 3 bases and J dropped 8 bases, with 20 bases sitting between them. The CDR3 has 17 amino acids. The CDR3 bases are TGTGCCAGCAGTTTCCTCTTAGGGGAGGGTATCGATTCACCCCTCCACTTT. Translation gives CASSFLLGEGIDSPLHF.

This clonotype was found a few times. This chain uses TRBV19 with TRBJ2-2; D is undetermined. The V gene lost 2 bases and the J gene lost 4 bases, with 5 bases spanning the gap. Germline V gives CDR1 LNHDA, CDR2 SQIVND (reference sequence). The CDR3 extends over 13 amino acids. CDR3: CASSIYGTGELFF. The CDR3, as DNA: TGTGCCAGTAGTATATATGGCACCGGGGAGCTGTTTTTT.

The chain recombines TRBV5-1 with TRBJ2-3; a weak D match, TRBD2 (6 bases). V was shortened by 0 bases and J by 3 bases, with 8 bases between the two germline ends. The CDR3 is made up of 14 amino acids. Per germline, CDR1 SGHRS and CDR2 YFSETQ. Here the CDR3 reads CASSLGGETDTQYF. CDR3 DNA sequence: TGCGCCAGCAGCTTGGGGGGGGAGACAGATACGCAGTATTTT. The whole variable domain, filled in from reference TRBV5-1 and TRBJ2-3, reads KAGVTQTPRYLIKTRGQQVTLSCSPISGHRSVSWYQQTPGQGLQFLFEYFSETQRNKGNFPGRFSGRQFSNSRSEMNVSTLELGDSALYLCASSLGGETDTQYFGPGTRLTVL.

This chain joins TRBV6-2 or TRBV6-3 and TRBJ1-1; 9 positions agree with TRBD1. CDR3 length: 15 amino acids. Trimming removed 7 bases from V and 5 bases from J; junction bases left unmatched: 11. Germline loops: CDR1 MNHEY, CDR2 SVGEGT. The CDR3 nucleotides read TGTGCCAGCATTAACTTACAGGGGGCGATGACTGAAGCTTTCTTT. This encodes CASINLQGAMTEAFF.